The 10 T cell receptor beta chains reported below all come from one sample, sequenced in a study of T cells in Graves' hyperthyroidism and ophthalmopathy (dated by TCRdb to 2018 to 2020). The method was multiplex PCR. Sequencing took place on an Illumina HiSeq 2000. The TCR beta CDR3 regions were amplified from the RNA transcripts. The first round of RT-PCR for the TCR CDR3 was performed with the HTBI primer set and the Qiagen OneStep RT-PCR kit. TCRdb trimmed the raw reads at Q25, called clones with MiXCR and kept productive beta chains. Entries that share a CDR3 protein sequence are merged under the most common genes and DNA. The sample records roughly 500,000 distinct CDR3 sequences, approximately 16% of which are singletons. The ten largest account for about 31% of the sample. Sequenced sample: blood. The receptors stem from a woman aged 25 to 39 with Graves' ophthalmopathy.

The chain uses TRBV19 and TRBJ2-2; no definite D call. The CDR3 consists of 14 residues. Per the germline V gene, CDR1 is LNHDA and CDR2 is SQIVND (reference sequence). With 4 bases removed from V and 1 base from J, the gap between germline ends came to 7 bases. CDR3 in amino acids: CASSKRGNTGELFF. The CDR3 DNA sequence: TGTGCCAGTAGTAAAAGAGGGAACACCGGGGAGCTGTTTTTT.

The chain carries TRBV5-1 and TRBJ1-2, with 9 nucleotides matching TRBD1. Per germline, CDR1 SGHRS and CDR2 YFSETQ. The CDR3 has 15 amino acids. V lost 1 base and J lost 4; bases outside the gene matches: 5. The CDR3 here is CASSLKDRGSYGYTF. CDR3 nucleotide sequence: TGCGCCAGCAGCTTGAAGGACAGGGGATCCTATGGCTACACCTTC. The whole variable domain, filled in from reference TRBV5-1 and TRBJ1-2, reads KAGVTQTPRYLIKTRGQQVTLSCSPISGHRSVSWYQQTPGQGLQFLFEYFSETQRNKGNFPGRFSGRQFSNSRSEMNVSTLELGDSALYLCASSLKDRGSYGYTFGSGTRLTVV.

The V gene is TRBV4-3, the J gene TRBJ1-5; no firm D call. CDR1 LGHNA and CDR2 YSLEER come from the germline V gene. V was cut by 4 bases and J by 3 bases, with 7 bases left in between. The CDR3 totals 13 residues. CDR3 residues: CASSPEFNQPQHF. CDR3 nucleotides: TGCGCCAGCAGCCCGGAGTTCAATCAGCCCCAGCATTTT.

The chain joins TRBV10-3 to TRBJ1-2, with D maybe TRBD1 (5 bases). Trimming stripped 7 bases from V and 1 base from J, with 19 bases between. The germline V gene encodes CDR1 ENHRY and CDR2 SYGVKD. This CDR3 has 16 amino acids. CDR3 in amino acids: CAITRGRDGFNYGYTF. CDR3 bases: TGTGCCATCACTAGAGGACGGGACGGCTTTAACTATGGCTACACCTTC.

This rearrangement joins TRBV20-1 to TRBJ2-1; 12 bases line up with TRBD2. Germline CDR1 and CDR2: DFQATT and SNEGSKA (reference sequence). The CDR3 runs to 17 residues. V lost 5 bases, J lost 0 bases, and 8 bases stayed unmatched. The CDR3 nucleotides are TGCAGTGCTCTACTAGCGGGAGGCGGGTACTCCTACAATGAGCAGTTCTTC. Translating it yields CSALLAGGGYSYNEQFF.

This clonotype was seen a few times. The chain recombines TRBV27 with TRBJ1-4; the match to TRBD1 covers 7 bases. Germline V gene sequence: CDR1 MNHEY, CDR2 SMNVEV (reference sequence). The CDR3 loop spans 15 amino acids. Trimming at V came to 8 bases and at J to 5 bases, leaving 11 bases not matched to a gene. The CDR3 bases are TGTGCCAGCTCCTTTTTTTCAGGGGGGAATGAAAAACTGTTTTTT. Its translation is CASSFFSGGNEKLFF.

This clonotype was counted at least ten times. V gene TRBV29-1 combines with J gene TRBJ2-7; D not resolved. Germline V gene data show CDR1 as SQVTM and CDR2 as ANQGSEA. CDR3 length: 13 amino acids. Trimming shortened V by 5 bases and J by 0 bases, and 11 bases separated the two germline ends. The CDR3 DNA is TGCAGCGTTACAATCGGTAGCTCCTACGAGCAGTACTTC. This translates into CSVTIGSSYEQYF.

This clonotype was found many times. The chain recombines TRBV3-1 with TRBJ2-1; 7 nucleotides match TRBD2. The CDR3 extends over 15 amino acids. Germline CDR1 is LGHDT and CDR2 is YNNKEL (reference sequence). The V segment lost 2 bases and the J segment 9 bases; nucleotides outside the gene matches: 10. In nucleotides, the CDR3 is TGTGCCAGCAGCCAACTGTCGGGAGGAGAAGGTGAGCAGTTCTTC. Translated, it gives CASSQLSGGEGEQFF.

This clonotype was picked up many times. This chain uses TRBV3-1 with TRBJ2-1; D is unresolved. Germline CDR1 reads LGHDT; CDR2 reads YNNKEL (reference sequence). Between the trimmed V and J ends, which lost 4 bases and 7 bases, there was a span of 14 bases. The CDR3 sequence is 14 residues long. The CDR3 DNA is TGTGCCAGCAGCCGGAAGCTCGTTGGTAATGAGCAGTTCTTC. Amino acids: CASSRKLVGNEQFF.

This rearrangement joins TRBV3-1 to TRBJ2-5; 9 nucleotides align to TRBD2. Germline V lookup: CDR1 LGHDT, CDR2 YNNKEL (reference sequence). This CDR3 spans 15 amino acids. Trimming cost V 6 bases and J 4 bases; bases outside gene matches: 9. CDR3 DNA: TGTGCCAGCAGACAGGGGACTAGCAGTTTAGAGACCCAGTACTTC. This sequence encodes CASRQGTSSLETQYF.